The 22 T cell receptor beta chains below all came from one sample that was sequenced in a study of cytomegalovirus exposure and HLA in healthy donors. The primer mix had 60 Vbeta and 13 Jbeta primers. Profiling relied on immunoSEQ multiplex PCR, and the TCRdb table lists in-frame clones only, not all of them. There are a few hundred thousand clones in the sample; around nine tenths occur only once, and roughly 1.6% lies in the top ten. Sequencing was carried out using PBMCs. Source of these receptors: a girl aged 2 to 9 in good health and CMV-seronegative.

This chain uses TRBV2 with TRBJ2-3, with 13 bases matching TRBD2. Germline CDR1 and CDR2: SNHLY and FYNNEI. The V gene end was trimmed by 10 bases and the J gene end by 6 bases; junction bases not matched to a gene: 10. The CDR3 sequence is 15 residues long. In nucleotides, the CDR3 is TGTGCCACCTCTCCACTAGCGGGGGGGTTTGATACGCAGTATTTT. Its protein product is CATSPLAGGFDTQYF.

The chain combines TRBV9 with TRBJ1-5, with 8 bases aligning to TRBD1. V lost 4 bases and J lost 4; bases outside the gene matches: 4. CDR3 length: 14 residues. The germline CDR1 and CDR2 sequences are SGDLS and YYNGEE. The CDR3 bases are TGTGCCAGCAGCATCGGACAGGGAAATCAGCCCCAGCATTTT. This encodes CASSIGQGNQPQHF.

The J gene is TRBJ2-5, the V gene TRBV5-1; 7 nucleotides match TRBD1. The J call may be wrong; the DNA end is better matched by TRBJ2-7. The CDR3 sequence is 15 residues long. Looked up from germline, CDR1 is SGHRS and CDR2 is YFSETQ. The CDR3 protein is CASSLDGQETYEQYF. CDR3 sequence (DNA): TGCGCCAGCAGCTTGGATGGACAGGAGACCTACGAGCAGTACTTC.

Notes on this clone: At one end the junction does not follow the germline gene, possibly because of a read error. V is TRBV7-9 and J is TRBJ2-7; no reliable D call. CDR3 length equals 14 residues. Germline V gene lookup returns CDR1 SEHNR and CDR2 FQNEAQ (reference sequence). The CDR3 loop is CSSSLEGSGYEQYF. The CDR3 coding sequence is TGTTCCAGCAGCTTAGAAGGATCAGGATACGAGCAGTACTTC.

The rearrangement uses TRBV5-1 and TRBJ2-7; the D gene is possibly TRBD2 (6 bases). Germline CDR1 is SGHRS and CDR2 is YFSETQ. Trimming stripped 4 bases from V and 4 bases from J, with 18 bases between. The CDR3 runs 15 residues. The CDR3 coding sequence is TGCGCCAGCAGCGAAGGGACTCAAGGGTTGTACGAGCAGTACTTC. It is translated as CASSEGTQGLYEQYF.

This clone occurred once. V and J are TRBV15 and TRBJ1-4; 7 nucleotides line up with TRBD1. The CDR3 runs 14 residues. Trimming cost V 3 bases and J 6 bases; bases outside gene matches: 4. Germline CDR1 is LNHNV and CDR2 is YYDKDF (reference sequence). CDR3 region: CATSRTGWDEKLFF. In DNA, the CDR3 is TGTGCCACCAGCAGGACAGGGTGGGATGAAAAACTGTTTTTT.

The V and J genes are TRBV28 and TRBJ1-2; D ambiguous. V was shortened by 4 bases and J by 8 bases, with 14 bases between the two germline ends. This CDR3 comprises 13 residues. The germline CDR1 and CDR2 sequences are MDHEN and SYDVKM. CDR3 protein: CASSSVPRWGYTF. The CDR3, as DNA: TGTGCCAGCAGTTCGGTACCTAGATGGGGCTACACCTTC.

V is TRBV13 and J is TRBJ1-1, with a weak D call TRBD1 (6 bases). The CDR3 has 17 amino acids. V shed 0 bases and J shed 4 bases, with 18 bases lying between them. Germline CDR1 PRHDT, CDR2 FYEKMQ (reference sequence). This CDR3 reads CASSLGGRGRSSTEAFF. The CDR3 nucleotides are TGTGCCAGCAGCTTAGGCGGGCGGGGGCGGAGTAGCACTGAAGCTTTCTTT.

The chain uses TRBV7-9 and TRBJ2-7; the match to TRBD1 covers 9 bases. Germline lookup yields CDR1 SEHNR and CDR2 FQNEAQ (reference sequence). The CDR3 spans 15 residues. The V segment lost 5 bases and the J segment 0 bases; nucleotides outside the gene matches: 5. CDR3 residues: CASSDRGGSSYEQYF. The CDR3 DNA follows: TGTGCCAGCAGCGACAGGGGGGGGAGCTCCTACGAGCAGTACTTC. The variable domain in full, completed from reference TRBV7-9 and TRBJ2-7, reads DTGVSQNPRHKITKRGQNVTFRCDPISEHNRLYWYRQTLGQGPEFLTYFQNEAQLEKSRLLSDRFSAERPKGSFSTLEIQRTEQGDSAMYLCASSDRGGSSYEQYFGPGTRLTVT.

The chain is built from TRBV27 and TRBJ2-1; 9 bases match TRBD2. The CDR3 is 17 amino acids. Germline CDR1 and CDR2: MNHEY and SMNVEV (reference sequence). V was pared by 7 bases and J by 3 bases, with 13 bases of the junction left unmatched. CDR3 DNA sequence: TGTGCCAGCACCACCCTTTTTGGCGGGGGGGACTACAATGAGCAGTTCTTC. Amino acid sequence: CASTTLFGGGDYNEQFF.

The chain's CDR3 is CASSRTPDTQYF. CDR3 nucleotides: TGTGCCAGTAGTAGGACACCAGATACGCAGTATTTT. The chain joins TRBV19 to TRBJ2-3, with a weak D call TRBD1 (5 bases). The CDR3 runs to 12 residues. The germline V gene encodes CDR1 LNHDA and CDR2 SQIVND (reference sequence). V was clipped by 4 bases and J by 4 bases, with 6 bases between them. Full variable domain (missing parts from reference TRBV19 and TRBJ2-3): DGGITQSPKYLFRKEGQNVTLSCEQNLNHDAMYWYRQDPGQGLRLIYYSQIVNDFQKGDIAEGYSVSREKKESFPLTVTSAQKNPTAFYLCASSRTPDTQYFGPGTRLTVL.

This chain uses TRBV30 with TRBJ2-1, with D perhaps TRBD2 (6 bases). This CDR3 is built from 15 residues. CDR1 is GTSNPN, CDR2 SVGIG, per germline (reference sequence). Trimming shortened V by 0 bases and J by 8 bases, and 17 bases separated the two germline ends. This chain's CDR3 is CAWSVVGGPWDEQFF. In nucleotides, the CDR3 is TGTGCCTGGAGTGTGGTGGGAGGCCCTTGGGATGAGCAGTTCTTC.

This chain links TRBV10-3 with TRBJ2-3; tentative D call: TRBD1 (6 bases). Looked up from germline, CDR1 is ENHRY and CDR2 is SYGVKD. Between the trimmed V and J ends, which lost 0 bases and 4 bases, there was a span of 17 bases. This CDR3 comprises 17 residues. CDR3 nucleotide sequence: TGTGCCATCAGTGAGTCGCCAGGGGCCAAGGTCCCAGATACGCAGTATTTT. Encoded protein: CAISESPGAKVPDTQYF.

The chain joins TRBV5-1 to TRBJ2-7, with D tentatively TRBD1 (6 bases). There are 14 residues in the CDR3. Per germline, CDR1 SGHRS and CDR2 YFSETQ. V lost 1 base and J 2 bases, leaving 10 bases between the germline ends. CDR3 loop: CASSLYQGPYEQYF. CDR3 coding DNA: TGCGCCAGCAGCTTGTACCAGGGGCCCTACGAGCAGTACTTC.

This chain uses TRBV7-8 with TRBJ2-7, with 8 positions matching TRBD1. The CDR3 runs 18 residues. Germline lookup yields CDR1 SGHVS and CDR2 FQNEAQ. V lost 1 base, J lost 0 bases, and 11 bases stayed unmatched. This CDR3 is CASSLGPGQGPLSYEQYF. The CDR3 DNA is TGTGCCAGCAGCTTAGGTCCAGGACAGGGTCCCCTCTCCTACGAGCAGTACTTC.

The chain links TRBV6-1 to TRBJ1-5; D remains unclear. The germline V and J ends were trimmed by 3 bases and 4 bases, with 10 bases remaining between them. This CDR3 has 14 amino acids. Germline CDR1 MNHNS, CDR2 SASEGT. The CDR3 bases are TGTGCCAGCAGTGAGGATTGGGAGAATCAGCCCCAGCATTTT. It encodes CASSEDWENQPQHF.

V gene TRBV13 combines with J gene TRBJ1-1; D is possibly TRBD1 (5 bases). The CDR3 sequence is 16 residues long. Trimming removed 5 bases at V and 6 bases at J, with 22 bases between. Germline CDR1 is PRHDT and CDR2 is FYEKMQ (reference sequence). CDR3 residues: CASSDSLHHAGPEAFF. The DNA of the CDR3 is TGTGCCAGCAGCGACTCTTTGCATCACGCGGGACCTGAAGCTTTCTTT.

The CDR3 DNA reads TGTGCCAGTAGTTCCGGTGGGGCCGATGAGCAGTTCTTC. Translation gives CASSSGGADEQFF. The chain links TRBV19 to TRBJ2-1, with D possibly being TRBD1 (5 bases). With 5 bases removed from V and 8 bases from J, the gap between germline ends came to 13 bases. This CDR3 is 13 amino acids long. Germline loops: CDR1 LNHDA, CDR2 SQIVND (reference sequence).

The V and J genes are TRBV7-9 and TRBJ2-2; 9 nucleotides align to TRBD1. V gave up 4 bases and J gave up 6 bases; unmatched junction bases: 3. Germline V gene lookup returns CDR1 SEHNR and CDR2 FQNEAQ (reference sequence). The CDR3 covers 14 residues. The CDR3: CASSSGTGSGELFF. DNA for the CDR3: TGTGCCAGCAGCTCAGGGACAGGGTCCGGGGAGCTGTTTTTT.

V usage is TRBV4-1 and J usage is TRBJ1-1; D may be TRBD1 (6 bases). Deletions cut 1 base from V and 1 base from J, with 13 bases between. This CDR3 region has 16 residues. The germline V gene encodes CDR1 MGHRA and CDR2 YSYEKL. In DNA, the CDR3 is TGCGCCAGCAGCCAAGTATCCGCAGGGGCGAACACTGAAGCTTTCTTT. This gives the protein CASSQVSAGANTEAFF.

The J gene is TRBJ2-5, the V gene TRBV5-1; TRBD1 is a possible D gene (6 bases). V was shortened by 4 bases and J by 5 bases, with 15 bases between the two germline ends. CDR3 length equals 14 residues. Germline lookup yields CDR1 SGHRS and CDR2 YFSETQ. The CDR3 reads CASSGPGTPETQYF. The CDR3 DNA reads as TGCGCCAGCAGCGGGCCAGGGACACCGGAGACCCAGTACTTC.

In its sample, this clone was seen once. The CDR3 nucleotides read TGCGCCAGCAGCCTTTTACGGGACACCACAACTAATGAAAAACTGTTTTTT. Encoded protein: CASSLLRDTTTNEKLFF. The chain recombines TRBV4-1 with TRBJ1-4, with D possibly matching TRBD1 (6 bases). There are 17 residues in the CDR3. Trimming stripped 4 bases from V and 0 bases from J, with 15 bases between. The germline gives CDR1 MGHRA, CDR2 YSYEKL.